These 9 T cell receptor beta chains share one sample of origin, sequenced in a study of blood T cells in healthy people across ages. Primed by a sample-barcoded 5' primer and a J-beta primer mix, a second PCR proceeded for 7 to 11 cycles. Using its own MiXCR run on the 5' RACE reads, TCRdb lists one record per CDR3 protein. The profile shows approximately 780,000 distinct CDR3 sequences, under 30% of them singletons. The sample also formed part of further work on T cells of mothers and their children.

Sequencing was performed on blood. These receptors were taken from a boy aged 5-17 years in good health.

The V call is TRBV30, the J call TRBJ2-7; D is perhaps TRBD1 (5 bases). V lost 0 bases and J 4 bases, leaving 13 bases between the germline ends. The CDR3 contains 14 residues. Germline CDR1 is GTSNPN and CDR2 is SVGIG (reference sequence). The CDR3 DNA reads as TGTGCCTGGAGTGTACGGTGGAAGGGGTACGAGCAGTACTTC. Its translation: CAWSVRWKGYEQYF.

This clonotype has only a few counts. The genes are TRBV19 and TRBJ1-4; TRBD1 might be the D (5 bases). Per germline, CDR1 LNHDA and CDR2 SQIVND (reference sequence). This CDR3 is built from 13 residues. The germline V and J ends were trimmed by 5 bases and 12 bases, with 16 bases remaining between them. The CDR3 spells CASSHRDPRQLFF. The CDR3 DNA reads TGTGCCAGTAGTCACCGGGACCCCCGGCAACTGTTTTTT.

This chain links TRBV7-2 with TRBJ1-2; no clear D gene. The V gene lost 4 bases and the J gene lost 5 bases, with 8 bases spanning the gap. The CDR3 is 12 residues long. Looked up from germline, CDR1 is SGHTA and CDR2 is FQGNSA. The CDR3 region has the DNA TGTGCCAGCAGCTCCACACCTTATGGCTACACCTTC. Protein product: CASSSTPYGYTF. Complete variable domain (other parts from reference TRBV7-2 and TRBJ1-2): GAGVSQSPSNKVTEKGKDVELRCDPISGHTALYWYRQSLGQGLEFLIYFQGNSAPDKSGLPSDRFSAERTGGSVSTLTIQRTQQEDSAVYLCASSSTPYGYTFGSGTRLTVV.

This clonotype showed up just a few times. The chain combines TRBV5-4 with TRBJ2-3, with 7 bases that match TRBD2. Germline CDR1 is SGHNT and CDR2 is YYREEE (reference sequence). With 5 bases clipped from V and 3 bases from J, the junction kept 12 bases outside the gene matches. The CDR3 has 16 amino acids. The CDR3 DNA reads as TGTGCCAGCAGTTCGAAGCGGGGAATGGAGACAGATACGCAGTATTTT. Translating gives CASSSKRGMETDTQYF.

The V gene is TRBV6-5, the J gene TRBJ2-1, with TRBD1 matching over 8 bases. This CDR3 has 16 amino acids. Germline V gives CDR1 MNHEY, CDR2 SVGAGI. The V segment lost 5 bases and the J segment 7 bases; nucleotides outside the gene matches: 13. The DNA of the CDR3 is TGTGCCAGCAGTCGTATCTCCGGGACAGGAGGAAATGAGCAGTTCTTC. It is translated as CASSRISGTGGNEQFF.

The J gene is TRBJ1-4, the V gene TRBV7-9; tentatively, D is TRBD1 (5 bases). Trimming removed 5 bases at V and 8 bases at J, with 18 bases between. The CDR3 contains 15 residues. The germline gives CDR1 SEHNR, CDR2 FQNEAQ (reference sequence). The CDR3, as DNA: TGTGCCAGCAGCCTATCGACAGTTCCAGGCGAAAAACTGTTTTTT. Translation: CASSLSTVPGEKLFF. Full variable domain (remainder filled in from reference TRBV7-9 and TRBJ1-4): DTGVSQNPRHKITKRGQNVTFRCDPISEHNRLYWYRQTLGQGPEFLTYFQNEAQLEKSRLLSDRFSAERPKGSFSTLEIQRTEQGDSAMYLCASSLSTVPGEKLFFGSGTQLSVL.

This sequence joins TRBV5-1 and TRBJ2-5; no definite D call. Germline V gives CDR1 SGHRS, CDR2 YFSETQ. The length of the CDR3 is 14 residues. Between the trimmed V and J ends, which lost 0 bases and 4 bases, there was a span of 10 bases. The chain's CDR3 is CASSLVPAGETQYF. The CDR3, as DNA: TGCGCCAGCAGCTTGGTCCCGGCCGGAGAGACCCAGTACTTC.

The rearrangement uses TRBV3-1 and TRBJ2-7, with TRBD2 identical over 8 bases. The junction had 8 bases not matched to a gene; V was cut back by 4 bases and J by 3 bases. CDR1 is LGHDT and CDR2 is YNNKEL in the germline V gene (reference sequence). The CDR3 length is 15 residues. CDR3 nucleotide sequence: TGTGCCAGCAGCCCCCAGCCGGGGGGGATCTACGAGCAGTACTTC. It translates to CASSPQPGGIYEQYF.

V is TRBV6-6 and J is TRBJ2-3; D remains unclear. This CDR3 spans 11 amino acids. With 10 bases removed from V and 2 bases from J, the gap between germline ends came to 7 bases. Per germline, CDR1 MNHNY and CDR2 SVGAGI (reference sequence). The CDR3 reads CATGVTDTQYF. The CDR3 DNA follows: TGTGCCACCGGAGTCACAGATACGCAGTATTTT.